This T cell receptor (beta chain) was obtained from a study of blood T cell repertoires in COVID-19. Across the whole study: Samples taken during acute and convalescent COVID-19 were collected in the United States, Italy and Spain.

V gave up 1 base and J gave up 0 bases, with 6 bases separating them. Looked up from germline, CDR1 is SGHVS and CDR2 is FNYEAQ. The CDR3 is made up of 14 amino acids. Per the study methods: Counts of nucleated cells, estimated from reference gene primer amplification, were obtained. Using immunoSEQ multiplex PCR, the repertoire was profiled, and TCRdb retains in-frame clones only, with some absent. V and J calls plus clone size are reproduced from that table; the DNA served to infer D and trimming. The table has 190,000 or so clones, roughly four fifths seen once; the top ten hold about a tenth. The TCR sequence derives from a man between 40 and 49 years old who had recovered from COVID-19. The genes are TRBV7-6 and TRBJ1-2; D unresolved. Sample: PBMCs or T cells enriched from blood (not recorded which). CDR3 DNA sequence: TGTGCCAGCAGCTTAGGTGCGGCTAACTATGGCTACACCTTC. This translates into CASSLGAANYGYTF.